Sequencing of this TCR beta chain was carried out in a study of cytomegalovirus exposure and HLA in healthy donors. Study-level results: TCR beta V- and J-gene trimming was later associated with a missense DCLRE1C variant.

About this clone itself: What it binds is not known.

The PCR contained 60 Vbeta and 13 Jbeta primers. Generated by immunoSEQ multiplex PCR, the TCRdb table keeps only in-frame clones and is missing some. The table lists 120,000 or so clones, 83% of them singletons. The CDR3 extends over 14 amino acids. Germline V lookup: CDR1 LNHDA, CDR2 SQIVND (reference sequence). Unmatched junction bases numbered 6, after V lost 6 bases and J lost 4 bases. The sequencing sample was made of PBMCs. This TCR was recovered from a woman in her thirties or forties in good health and CMV-seropositive. The chain uses TRBV19 and TRBJ2-5, with TRBD1 identical over 9 bases. CDR3 bases: TGTGCCAGTAGCCTGGGACAGGGTAGAGAGACCCAGTACTTC. Translated, it gives CASSLGQGRETQYF.